The text below deals with one T cell receptor (beta chain). The antigen is undetermined. The CDR3 sequence is 17 residues long. Germline lookup yields CDR1 LGHNA and CDR2 YSLEER. The junction had 10 bases not matched to a gene; V was cut back by 3 bases and J by 6 bases. These data belong to a study of T-cell memory formation after mild COVID-19. Findings of the study overall: Detection of some responders pre-infection suggested pre-existing cross-reactive memory T cells participated.

5'RACE primed from the constant segment yielded TCR alpha and TCR beta cDNA libraries bearing sample barcodes and UMIs. Via MiXCR, TCRdb re-called the 5' RACE reads, giving one row per CDR3 protein. This table holds approximately 560,000 distinct CDR3 sequences, 15% to 20% found once. Specimen: PBMCs or a T cell subset sorted from them (not recorded which). The receptor comes from an adult woman who had mild COVID-19 (a few samples of this study predate the infection). Cell type and time point are not known. This chain joins TRBV4-3 and TRBJ2-2, with 10 nucleotides matching TRBD2. The CDR3 region is CASSHSSSSGSPGELFF. Written as DNA, the CDR3 is TGCGCCAGCAGCCATTCCTCCTCTAGCGGGAGCCCCGGGGAGCTGTTTTTT.